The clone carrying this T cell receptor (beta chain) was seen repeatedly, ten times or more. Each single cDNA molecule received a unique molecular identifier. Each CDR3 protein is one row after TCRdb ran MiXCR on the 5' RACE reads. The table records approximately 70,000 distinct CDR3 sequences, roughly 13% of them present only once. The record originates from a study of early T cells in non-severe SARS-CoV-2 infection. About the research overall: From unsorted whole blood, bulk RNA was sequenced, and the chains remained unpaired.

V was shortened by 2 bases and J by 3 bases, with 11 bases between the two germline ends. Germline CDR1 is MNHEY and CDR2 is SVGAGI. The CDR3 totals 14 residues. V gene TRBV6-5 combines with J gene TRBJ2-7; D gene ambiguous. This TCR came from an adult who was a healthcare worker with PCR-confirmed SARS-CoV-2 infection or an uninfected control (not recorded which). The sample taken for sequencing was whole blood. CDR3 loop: CASSYGETGYEQYF. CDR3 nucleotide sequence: TGTGCCAGCAGTTACGGGGAAACCGGCTACGAGCAGTACTTC.